The present TCR beta chain was sequenced within a study of blood T cell repertoires in COVID-19. Per the authors' pipeline: Amplification of reference gene primers provided the estimated nucleated cell counts. Clones were sequenced by immunoSEQ multiplex PCR, and TCRdb holds only the in-frame ones, with some missing. From that table come the V and J calls and clone size; the DNA was used to work out D and trimming. The sample contains about 120,000 clones, 81% of which appear only once. The CDR3 sequence is 15 residues long. CDR1 KGHSH and CDR2 LQKENI come from the germline V gene. The V and J ends lost 2 bases and 0 bases respectively, with 8 bases between them.

This receptor was obtained from a man younger than 45 with COVID-19, enrolled during active disease. The sequencing input was peripheral blood. The genes are TRBV18 and TRBJ1-3; D is perhaps TRBD1 (6 bases). CDR3 DNA sequence: TGTGCCAGCTCACCATCAGGGGCCTCTGGAAACACCATATATTTT. Translated, it gives CASSPSGASGNTIYF.